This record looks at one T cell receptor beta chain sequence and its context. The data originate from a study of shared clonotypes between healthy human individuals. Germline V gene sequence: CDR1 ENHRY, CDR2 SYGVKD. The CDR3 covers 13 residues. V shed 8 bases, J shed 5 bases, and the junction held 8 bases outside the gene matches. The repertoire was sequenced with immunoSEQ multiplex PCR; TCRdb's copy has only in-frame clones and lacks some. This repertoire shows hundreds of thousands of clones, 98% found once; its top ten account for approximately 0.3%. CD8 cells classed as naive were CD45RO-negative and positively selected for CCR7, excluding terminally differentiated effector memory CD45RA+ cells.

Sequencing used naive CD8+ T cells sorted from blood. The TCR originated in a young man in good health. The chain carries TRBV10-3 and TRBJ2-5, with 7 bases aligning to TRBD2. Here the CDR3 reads CAIGGGRTETQYF. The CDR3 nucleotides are TGTGCCATCGGGGGGGGAAGAACGGAGACCCAGTACTTC.